This T cell receptor (beta chain) stems from a study of T cell repertoires in cytomegalovirus infection. Study in general: CMV epitopes used comprised recently identified HLA-C-restricted ones and well-studied HLA-B-restricted ones. TCR beta signatures that were public indicated CMV infection and matching HLA type.

Study-wide points: Clonotype analysis showed dominance of the ex vivo response by HLA-C-restricted CMV-specific TCR beta clonotypes. Individuals carrying CMV plus the relevant HLA were identified by cumulative frequency of public TCR beta families.

As to this clonotype: Its antigen is not identified.

TCRdb reprocessed the reads with MiXCR, giving one entry per CDR3 protein. The sample shows about 920,000 distinct CDR3 sequences, roughly 30% of them seen only once. The CDR3 extends over 15 amino acids. Looked up from germline, CDR1 is MGHDK and CDR2 is SYGVNS. V gave up 3 bases and J gave up 3 bases; unmatched junction bases: 4. The rearrangement uses TRBV25-1 and TRBJ1-4, with 7 bases aligning to TRBD1. The TCR was taken from a human donor in good health (CMV status not recorded). Some clones in this sample may be carry-over from other donors' samples. The starting material was cultured CD8+ T cells from PBMCs, obtained from culture after CMV antigen stimulation. The CDR3 loop reads CASSDDREANEKLFF. The CDR3 nucleotides read TGTGCCAGCAGTGATGACAGGGAGGCTAATGAAAAACTGTTTTTT.